This TCR beta chain was profiled in a study of T cell responses to AZD1222 COVID-19 vaccine. Deletions cut 1 base from V and 0 bases from J, with 3 bases between. CDR3 length equals 13 residues. The V gene's germline CDR1 is LGHDT and CDR2 YNNKEL (reference sequence). Method: immunoSEQ multiplex PCR; TCRdb's copy keeps in-frame clones and lacks some. Among 110,000 or so clones listed, about 90% were seen once. The sample holds one count of this clone. The sequence derives from an adult in good health. Sequencing was performed on peripheral blood, taken on day 0 of AZD1222 vaccination. This chain connects TRBV3-1 (or the pseudogene TRBV3-2) to TRBJ1-2; D uncertain. The CDR3 DNA is TGTGCCAGCAGCCAAGCAGCTAACTATGGCTACACCTTC. Translating it yields CASSQAANYGYTF.